What follows are 17 T cell receptor beta chains derived from one specimen sequenced in a study of early T cells in non-severe SARS-CoV-2 infection. MiXCR, run by TCRdb on the 5' RACE reads, gives a single entry per CDR3 protein. Of under 80,000 distinct CDR3 sequences in the sample, under 14% were seen once. The sample comprised whole blood. Receptors originate from an adult who was a healthcare worker with PCR-confirmed SARS-CoV-2 infection or an uninfected control (not recorded which).

In its sample, this clonotype was seen a few times. The J gene is TRBJ2-3, the V gene TRBV20-1; 7 nucleotides align to TRBD1. Germline CDR1 DFQATT, CDR2 SNEGSKA (reference sequence). With 6 bases clipped from V and 7 bases from J, the junction kept 7 bases outside the gene matches. The CDR3 runs 12 residues. The DNA for the CDR3 is TGCAGTGCCGCGACAGGGTTAAATACGCAGTATTTT. Its translation is CSAATGLNTQYF.

V and J are TRBV7-9 and TRBJ2-3, with D maybe TRBD1 (5 bases). V was shortened by 5 bases and J by 5 bases, with 8 bases between the two germline ends. Germline V CDR1 and CDR2: SEHNR, FQNEAQ (reference sequence). CDR3 length: 12 amino acids. The CDR3 loop is CASSEGVDTQYF. In DNA, the CDR3 is TGTGCCAGCAGCGAAGGGGTAGATACGCAGTATTTT.

This clonotype was observed a handful of times. The chain joins TRBV11-2 to TRBJ2-7, with D possibly called TRBD1 or TRBD2 (5 bases each). The CDR3 has 12 residues. The germline V and J ends were trimmed by 5 bases and 4 bases, with 9 bases remaining between them. Germline assignment: CDR1 SGHAT and CDR2 FQNNGV. The DNA for the CDR3 is TGTGCCAGCAGCCGGGACGTTTACGAGCAGTACTTC. It encodes CASSRDVYEQYF.

This clonotype was found many times. This rearrangement joins TRBV10-2 to TRBJ2-4; D possibly corresponds to TRBD2 (6 bases). CDR3 length equals 12 residues. The germline V gene has CDR1 WSHSY and CDR2 SAAADI. V lost 7 bases and J 6 bases, leaving 10 bases between the germline ends. CDR3: CASMAGRNIQYF. CDR3 in DNA: TGCGCCAGCATGGCGGGGAGAAACATTCAGTACTTC.

V is TRBV30 and J is TRBJ1-3; D might be TRBD1 (5 bases). The V gene lost 3 bases and the J gene lost 9 bases, with 15 bases spanning the gap. The CDR3 totals 13 residues. Looked up from germline, CDR1 is GTSNPN and CDR2 is SVGIG (reference sequence). CDR3 DNA: TGTGCCTGGAGCCCGGGGACCGTGGGCACCATATATTTT. It yields the protein CAWSPGTVGTIYF.

The table lists this clonotype with many counts. The J gene is TRBJ2-1, the V gene TRBV11-3; D not resolved. The CDR3 spans 13 residues. Trimming took 1 base from V and 5 from J, leaving 6 bases between them. CDR1 SGHNT and CDR2 YENEEA come from the germline V gene. CDR3 in amino acids: CASSLVDDNEQFF. The CDR3 DNA sequence: TGTGCCAGCAGCTTAGTGGACGACAATGAGCAGTTCTTC.

This clonotype has ten or more counts. V gene TRBV5-6 combines with J gene TRBJ1-2, with D maybe TRBD1 (6 bases). V was trimmed by 4 bases and J by 6 bases, leaving 19 bases between them. Germline CDR1 and CDR2: SGHDT and YYEEEE. The CDR3 has 15 amino acids. The CDR3 is CASSTGSGAPDGYTF. The CDR3 region has the DNA TGTGCCAGCAGCACAGGGTCGGGGGCCCCTGATGGCTACACCTTC.

This clonotype occurred a few times. The chain uses TRBV9 and TRBJ1-3; tentative D call: TRBD1 (5 bases). V lost 0 bases and J lost 5, with 12 bases in between. CDR1 SGDLS and CDR2 YYNGEE come from the germline V gene. This CDR3 spans 15 amino acids. The CDR3 sequence: CASSVEARDRNTIYF. DNA of the CDR3: TGTGCCAGCAGCGTAGAGGCCCGGGACCGAAACACCATATATTTT. Full variable domain (rest looked up from reference TRBV9 and TRBJ1-3): DSGVTQTPKHLITATGQRVTLRCSPRSGDLSVYWYQQSLDQGLQFLIQYYNGEERAKGNILERFSAQQFPDLHSELNLSSLELGDSALYFCASSVEARDRNTIYFGEGSWLTVV.

There are many counts of this clonotype. V usage is TRBV18 and J usage is TRBJ2-7, with 10 nucleotides matching TRBD1. The ends lost 6 bases at V and 7 bases at J; junction bases unmatched: 9. The CDR3 spans 14 residues. CDR1 is KGHSH, CDR2 LQKENI, per germline. Written as DNA, the CDR3 is TGTGCCAGCTCCCCAGACAGGGGGCTTCGGGAGCAGTACTTC. Amino acid sequence: CASSPDRGLREQYF. Together with reference TRBV18 and TRBJ2-7, the CDR3 gives the full variable domain: NAGVMQNPRHLVRRRGQEARLRCSPMKGHSHVYWYRQLPEEGLKFMVYLQKENIIDESGMPKERFSAEFPKEGPSILRIQQVVRGDSAAYFCASSPDRGLREQYFGPGTRLTVT.

This clonotype was counted ten times or more. This rearrangement joins TRBV2 to TRBJ1-1, with D unresolved. This CDR3 has 14 amino acids. Trimming took 5 bases from V and 0 from J, leaving 10 bases between them. The germline gives CDR1 SNHLY, CDR2 FYNNEI. CDR3 residues: CASSPEQLNTEAFF. The CDR3 nucleotides are TGTGCCAGCAGTCCTGAACAACTGAACACTGAAGCTTTCTTT. Filled out from reference TRBV2 and TRBJ1-1, the complete variable domain reads EPEVTQTPSHQVTQMGQEVILRCVPISNHLYFYWYRQILGQKVEFLVSFYNNEISEKSEIFDDQFSVERPDGSNFTLKIRSTKLEDSAMYFCASSPEQLNTEAFFGQGTRLTVV.

This clonotype was picked up many times. The J gene is TRBJ1-6, the V gene TRBV2, with TRBD1 as a possible D gene (5 bases). CDR3 size: 14 residues. The germline CDR1 and CDR2 sequences are SNHLY and FYNNEI. Trimming stripped 8 bases from V and 6 bases from J, with 14 bases between. The CDR3 DNA is TGTGCCAGCGGCTCAGGGCCGCCTAATTCACCCCTCCACTTT. As protein: CASGSGPPNSPLHF.

This clonotype showed up many times. The chain uses TRBV29-1 and TRBJ2-7; D is unclear. Trimming cost V 1 base and J 5 bases, with 15 bases left between them. The CDR3 consists of 14 residues. Looked up from germline, CDR1 is SQVTM and CDR2 is ANQGSEA. DNA of the CDR3: TGCAGCGTTGAAGTCCCCGTTCGTTCCCACGAGCAGTACTTC. Translating it yields CSVEVPVRSHEQYF.

This clonotype was counted a few times. The rearrangement joins TRBV7-9 to TRBJ2-5; D uncertain. V was cut by 4 bases and J by 4 bases, with 7 bases left in between. CDR1 is SEHNR and CDR2 is FQNEAQ in the germline V gene (reference sequence). There are 12 residues in the CDR3. CDR3 sequence: CASSSNGETQYF. The CDR3 DNA sequence: TGTGCCAGCAGCTCAAATGGAGAGACCCAGTACTTC.

This clonotype came up many times. The chain employs TRBV11-3 and TRBJ2-1; D might be TRBD1 (5 bases). Trimming pared 1 base from V and 9 bases from J, leaving 10 bases between. The germline V gene encodes CDR1 SGHNT and CDR2 YENEEA. The CDR3 runs to 13 residues. The CDR3 DNA sequence: TGTGCCAGCAGCTTAGTCAGGGCTGGTGAGCAGTTCTTC. This codes for CASSLVRAGEQFF.

The chain carries TRBV24-1 and TRBJ2-3, with no clear D. From germline, CDR1 is KGHDR and CDR2 SFDVKD. This CDR3 comprises 13 residues. The ends were cut back, 9 bases at V and 2 bases at J, with 11 bases in the middle. CDR3 amino acids: CATASYDTDTQYF. DNA for the CDR3: TGTGCCACCGCTTCTTATGACACAGATACGCAGTATTTT.

This clonotype was found many times. J is TRBJ1-6 and V is TRBV11-3, with D uncertain. The CDR3 sequence is 15 residues long. V was clipped by 5 bases and J by 7 bases, with 15 bases between them. The germline V gene encodes CDR1 SGHNT and CDR2 YENEEA. The CDR3 reads CASSPPLGINSPLHF. The CDR3 region has the DNA TGTGCCAGCAGCCCCCCCCTGGGGATAAATTCACCCCTCCACTTT.

Many counts were recorded for this clonotype. The genes are TRBV28 and TRBJ1-5; no definite D call. The V end was cut by 6 bases, the J end by 6 bases, with 12 bases between. CDR3 length: 13 residues. The V gene's germline CDR1 is MDHEN and CDR2 SYDVKM. The CDR3 nucleotides read TGTGCCAGCAGGTTAATTCGGAGTCAGCCCCAGCATTTT. This codes for CASRLIRSQPQHF.